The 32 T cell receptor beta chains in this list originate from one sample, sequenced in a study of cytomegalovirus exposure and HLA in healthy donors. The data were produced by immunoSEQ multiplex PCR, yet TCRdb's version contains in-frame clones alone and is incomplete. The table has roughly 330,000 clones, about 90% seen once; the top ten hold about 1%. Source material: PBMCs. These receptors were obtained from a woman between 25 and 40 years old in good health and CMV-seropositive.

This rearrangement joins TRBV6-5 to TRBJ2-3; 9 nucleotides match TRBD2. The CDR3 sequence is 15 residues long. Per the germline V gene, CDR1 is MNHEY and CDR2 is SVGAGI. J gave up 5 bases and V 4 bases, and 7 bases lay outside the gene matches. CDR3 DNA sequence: TGTGCCAGCAGTTTAGCGGGAGCCCCCGGAGATACGCAGTATTTT. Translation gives CASSLAGAPGDTQYF.

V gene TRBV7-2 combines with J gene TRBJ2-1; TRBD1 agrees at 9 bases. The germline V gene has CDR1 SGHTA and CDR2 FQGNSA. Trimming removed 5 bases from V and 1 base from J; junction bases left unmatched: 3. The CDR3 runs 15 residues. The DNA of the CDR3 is TGTGCCAGCAGCATTGGACAGGGGTCCTACAATGAGCAGTTCTTC. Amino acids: CASSIGQGSYNEQFF. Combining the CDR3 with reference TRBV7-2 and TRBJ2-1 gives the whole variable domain GAGVSQSPSNKVTEKGKDVELRCDPISGHTALYWYRQSLGQGLEFLIYFQGNSAPDKSGLPSDRFSAERTGGSVSTLTIQRTQQEDSAVYLCASSIGQGSYNEQFFGPGTRLTVL.

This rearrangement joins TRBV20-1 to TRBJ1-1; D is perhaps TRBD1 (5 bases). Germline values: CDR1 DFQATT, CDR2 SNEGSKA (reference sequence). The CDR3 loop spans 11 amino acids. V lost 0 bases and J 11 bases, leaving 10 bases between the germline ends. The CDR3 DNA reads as TGCAGTGCTAGAGACAGGGCGGGTGCTTTCTTT. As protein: CSARDRAGAFF.

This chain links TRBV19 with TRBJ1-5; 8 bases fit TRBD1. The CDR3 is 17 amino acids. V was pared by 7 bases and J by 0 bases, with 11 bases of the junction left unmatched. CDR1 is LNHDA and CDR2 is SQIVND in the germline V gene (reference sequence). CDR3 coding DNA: TGTGCCAGTACAGAGACAGGGGCGCCATATAGCAATCAGCCCCAGCATTTT. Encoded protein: CASTETGAPYSNQPQHF.

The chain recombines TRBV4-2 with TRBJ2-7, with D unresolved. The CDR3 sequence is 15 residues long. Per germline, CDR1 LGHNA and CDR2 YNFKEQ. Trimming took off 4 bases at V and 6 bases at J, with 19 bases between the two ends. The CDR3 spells CASSPLEGNSLEQYF. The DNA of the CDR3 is TGTGCCAGCAGCCCCCTTGAAGGTAATTCACTCGAGCAGTACTTC.

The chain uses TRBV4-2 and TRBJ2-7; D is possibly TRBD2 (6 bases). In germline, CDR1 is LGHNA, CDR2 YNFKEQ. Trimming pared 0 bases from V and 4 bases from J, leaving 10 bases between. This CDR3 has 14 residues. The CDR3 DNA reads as TGTGCCAGCAGCCAAGAACGGGAGCCGTACGAGCAGTACTTC. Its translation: CASSQEREPYEQYF.

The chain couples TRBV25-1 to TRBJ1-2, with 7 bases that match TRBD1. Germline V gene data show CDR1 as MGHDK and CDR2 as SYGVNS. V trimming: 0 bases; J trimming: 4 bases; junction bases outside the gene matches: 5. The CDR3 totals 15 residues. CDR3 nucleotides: TGTGCCAGCAGTGAATATGACAGGGAGTCCTATGGCTACACCTTC. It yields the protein CASSEYDRESYGYTF.

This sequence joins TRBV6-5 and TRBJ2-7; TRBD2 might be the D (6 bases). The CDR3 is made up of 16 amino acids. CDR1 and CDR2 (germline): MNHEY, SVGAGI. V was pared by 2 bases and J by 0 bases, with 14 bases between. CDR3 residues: CASSYMFGGGSYEQYF. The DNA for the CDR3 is TGTGCCAGCAGTTACATGTTCGGGGGTGGCTCCTACGAGCAGTACTTC.

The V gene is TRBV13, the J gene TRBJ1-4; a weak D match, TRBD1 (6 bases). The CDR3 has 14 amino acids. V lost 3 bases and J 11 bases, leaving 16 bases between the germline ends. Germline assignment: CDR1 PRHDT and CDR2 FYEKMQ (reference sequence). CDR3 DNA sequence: TGTGCCAGCAGCTTGGACAGCGTCAGCCCTAAACTGTTTTTT. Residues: CASSLDSVSPKLFF.

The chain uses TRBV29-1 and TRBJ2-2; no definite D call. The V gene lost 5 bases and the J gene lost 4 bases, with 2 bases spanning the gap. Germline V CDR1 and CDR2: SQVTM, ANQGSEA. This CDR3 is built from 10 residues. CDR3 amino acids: CSVFTGELFF. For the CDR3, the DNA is TGCAGCGTTTTCACCGGGGAGCTGTTTTTT.

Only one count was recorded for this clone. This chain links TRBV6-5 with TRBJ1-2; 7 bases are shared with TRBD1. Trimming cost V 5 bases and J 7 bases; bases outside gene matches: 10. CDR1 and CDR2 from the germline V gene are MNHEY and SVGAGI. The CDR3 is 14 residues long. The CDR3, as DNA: TGTGCCAGCAGTCTCGACAGGGTTCGGAGTGGCTACACCTTC. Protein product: CASSLDRVRSGYTF.

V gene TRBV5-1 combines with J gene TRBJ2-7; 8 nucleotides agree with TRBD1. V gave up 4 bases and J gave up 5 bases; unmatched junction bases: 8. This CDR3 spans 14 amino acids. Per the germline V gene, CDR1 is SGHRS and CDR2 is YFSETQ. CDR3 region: CASSVTGVSNEQYF. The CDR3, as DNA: TGCGCCAGCAGCGTGACAGGGGTAAGCAACGAGCAGTACTTC.

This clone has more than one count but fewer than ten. The CDR3 coding sequence is TGTGCCAGCCGGGACTCCCGGGGCGATACGCAGTATTTT. As protein: CASRDSRGDTQYF. The rearrangement uses TRBV19 and TRBJ2-3, with D possibly matching TRBD2 (6 bases). V lost 9 bases and J 6 bases, leaving 16 bases between the germline ends. This CDR3 spans 13 amino acids. CDR1 is LNHDA, CDR2 SQIVND, per germline (reference sequence).

The DNA of the CDR3 is TGCGCCAGCAGCCAAGAGGTCGCAGGGGGCCAAGAGACCCAGTACTTC. Its protein is CASSQEVAGGQETQYF. The V gene is TRBV4-1, the J gene TRBJ2-5; TRBD1 matches 7 bases. Germline CDR1 reads MGHRA; CDR2 reads YSYEKL. V dropped 0 bases and J dropped 1; count of bases not matched to a gene: 5. The CDR3 extends over 16 amino acids.

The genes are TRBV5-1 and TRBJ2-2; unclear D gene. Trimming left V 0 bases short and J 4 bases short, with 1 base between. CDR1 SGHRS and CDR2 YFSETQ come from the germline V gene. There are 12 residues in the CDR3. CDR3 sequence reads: CASSLATGELFF. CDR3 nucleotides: TGCGCCAGCAGCTTGGCCACCGGGGAGCTGTTTTTT.

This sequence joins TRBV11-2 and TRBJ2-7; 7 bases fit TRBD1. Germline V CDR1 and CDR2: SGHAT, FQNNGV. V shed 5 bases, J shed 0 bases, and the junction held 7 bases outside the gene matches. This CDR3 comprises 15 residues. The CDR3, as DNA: TGTGCCAGCAGCCAATTCCGGGACAGCTCCTACGAGCAGTACTTC. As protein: CASSQFRDSSYEQYF.

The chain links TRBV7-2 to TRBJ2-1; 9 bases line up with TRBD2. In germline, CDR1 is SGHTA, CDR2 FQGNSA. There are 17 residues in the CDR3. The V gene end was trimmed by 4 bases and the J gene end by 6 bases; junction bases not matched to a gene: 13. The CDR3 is CASSSTPPGLALNEQFF. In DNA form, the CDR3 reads TGTGCCAGCAGCTCCACCCCCCCGGGACTAGCTCTCAATGAGCAGTTCTTC.

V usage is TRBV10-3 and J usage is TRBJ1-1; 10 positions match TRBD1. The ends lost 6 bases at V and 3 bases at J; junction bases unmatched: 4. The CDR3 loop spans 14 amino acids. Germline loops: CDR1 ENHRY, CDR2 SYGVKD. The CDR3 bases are TGTGCCATCAGGACAGGGGGCGCAGACACTGAAGCTTTCTTT. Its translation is CAIRTGGADTEAFF.

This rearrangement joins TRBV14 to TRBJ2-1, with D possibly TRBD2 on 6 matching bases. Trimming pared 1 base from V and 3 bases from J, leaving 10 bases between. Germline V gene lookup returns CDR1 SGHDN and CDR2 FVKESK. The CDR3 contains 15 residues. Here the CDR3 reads CASSQVRGVYNEQFF. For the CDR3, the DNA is TGTGCCAGCAGCCAAGTGCGGGGCGTCTACAATGAGCAGTTCTTC. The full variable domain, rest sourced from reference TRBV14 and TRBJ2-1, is EAGVTQFPSHSVIEKGQTVTLRCDPISGHDNLYWYRRVMGKEIKFLLHFVKESKQDESGMPNNRFLAERTGGTYSTLKVQPAELEDSGVYFCASSQVRGVYNEQFFGPGTRLTVL.

The chain's CDR3 is CATNREVGNTEAFF. CDR3 DNA: TGTGCCACCAACAGGGAGGTTGGGAACACTGAAGCTTTCTTT. This sequence joins TRBV2 and TRBJ1-1, with a possible D match to TRBD1 (6 bases). V was trimmed by 10 bases and J by 1 base, leaving 16 bases between them. Per the germline V gene, CDR1 is SNHLY and CDR2 is FYNNEI. This CDR3 contains 14 residues.

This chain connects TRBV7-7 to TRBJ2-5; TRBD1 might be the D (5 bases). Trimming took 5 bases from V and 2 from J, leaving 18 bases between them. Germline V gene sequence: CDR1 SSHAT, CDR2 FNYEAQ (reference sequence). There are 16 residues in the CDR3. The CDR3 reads CASSTGAGALQETQYF. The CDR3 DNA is TGTGCCAGCAGCACTGGGGCAGGAGCGCTTCAAGAGACCCAGTACTTC.

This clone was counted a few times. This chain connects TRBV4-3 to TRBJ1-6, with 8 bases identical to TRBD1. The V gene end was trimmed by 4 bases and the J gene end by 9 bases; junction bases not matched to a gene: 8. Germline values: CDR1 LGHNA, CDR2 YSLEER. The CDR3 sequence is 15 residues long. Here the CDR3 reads CASSLQTGEVSPLHF. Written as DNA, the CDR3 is TGCGCCAGCAGCCTCCAGACAGGGGAGGTTTCACCCCTCCACTTT.

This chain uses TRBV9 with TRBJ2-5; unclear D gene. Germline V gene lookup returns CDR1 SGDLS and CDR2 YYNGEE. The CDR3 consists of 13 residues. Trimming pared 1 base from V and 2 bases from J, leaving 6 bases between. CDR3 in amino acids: CASSVLGQETQYF. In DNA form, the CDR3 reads TGTGCCAGCAGCGTATTGGGGCAAGAGACCCAGTACTTC.

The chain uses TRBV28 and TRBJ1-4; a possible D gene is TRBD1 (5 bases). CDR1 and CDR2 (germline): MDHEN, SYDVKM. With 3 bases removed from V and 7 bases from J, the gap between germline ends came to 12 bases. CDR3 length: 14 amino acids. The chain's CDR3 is CASSFGGSTEKLFF. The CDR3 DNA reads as TGTGCCAGCAGTTTTGGGGGATCGACTGAAAAACTGTTTTTT. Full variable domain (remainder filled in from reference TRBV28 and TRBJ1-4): DVKVTQSSRYLVKRTGEKVFLECVQDMDHENMFWYRQDPGLGLRLIYFSYDVKMKEKGDIPEGYSVSREKKERFSLILESASTNQTSMYLCASSFGGSTEKLFFGSGTQLSVL.

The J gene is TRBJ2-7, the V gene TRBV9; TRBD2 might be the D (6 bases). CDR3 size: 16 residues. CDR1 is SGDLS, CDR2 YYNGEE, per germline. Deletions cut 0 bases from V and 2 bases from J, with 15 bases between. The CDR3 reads CASSVAPQEGTYEQYF. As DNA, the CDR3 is TGTGCCAGCAGCGTAGCCCCGCAGGAGGGCACCTACGAGCAGTACTTC.

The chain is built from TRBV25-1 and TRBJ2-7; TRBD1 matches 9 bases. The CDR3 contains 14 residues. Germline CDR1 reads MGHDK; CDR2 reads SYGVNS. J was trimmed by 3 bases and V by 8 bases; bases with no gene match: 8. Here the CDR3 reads CASRETGGLYEQYF. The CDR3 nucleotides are TGTGCCAGCCGAGAGACAGGGGGGCTCTACGAGCAGTACTTC.

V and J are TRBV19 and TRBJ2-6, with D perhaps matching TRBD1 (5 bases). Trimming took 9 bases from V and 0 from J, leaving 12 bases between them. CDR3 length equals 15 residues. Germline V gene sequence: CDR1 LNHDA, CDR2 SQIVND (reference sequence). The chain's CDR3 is CASGVGVSGANVLTF. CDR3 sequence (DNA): TGTGCCAGCGGAGTAGGGGTCTCTGGGGCCAACGTCCTGACTTTC.

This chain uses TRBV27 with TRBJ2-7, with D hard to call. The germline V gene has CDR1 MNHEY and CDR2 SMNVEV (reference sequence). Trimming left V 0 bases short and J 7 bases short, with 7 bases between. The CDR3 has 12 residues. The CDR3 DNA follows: TGTGCCAGCAGTTTATCAGGGCGGGAGCAGTACTTC. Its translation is CASSLSGREQYF.

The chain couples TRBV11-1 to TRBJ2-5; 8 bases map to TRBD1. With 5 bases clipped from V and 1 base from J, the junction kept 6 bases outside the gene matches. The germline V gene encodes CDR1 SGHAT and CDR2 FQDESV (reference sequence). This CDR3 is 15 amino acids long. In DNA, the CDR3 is TGTGCCAGCAGCAGCCGGGACAGGTTCCAAGAGACCCAGTACTTC. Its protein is CASSSRDRFQETQYF.

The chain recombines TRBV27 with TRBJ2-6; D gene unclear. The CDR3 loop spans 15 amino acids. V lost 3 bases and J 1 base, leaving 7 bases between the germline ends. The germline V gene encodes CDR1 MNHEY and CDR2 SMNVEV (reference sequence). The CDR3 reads CASSLRRSGANVLTF. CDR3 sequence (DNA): TGTGCCAGCAGTTTGAGACGGTCTGGGGCCAACGTCCTGACTTTC.

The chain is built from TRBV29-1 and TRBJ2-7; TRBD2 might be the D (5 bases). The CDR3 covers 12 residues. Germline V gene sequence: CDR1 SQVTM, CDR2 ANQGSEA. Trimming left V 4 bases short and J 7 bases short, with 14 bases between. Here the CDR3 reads CSVVGGSGEQYF. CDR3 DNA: TGCAGCGTTGTGGGTGGGTCGGGGGAGCAGTACTTC.

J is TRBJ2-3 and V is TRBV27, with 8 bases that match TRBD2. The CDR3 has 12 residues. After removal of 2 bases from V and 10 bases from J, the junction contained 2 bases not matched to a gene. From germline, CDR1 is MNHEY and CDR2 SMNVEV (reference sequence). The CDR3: CASSLAGGPQYF. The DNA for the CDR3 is TGTGCCAGCAGTTTAGCGGGGGGCCCGCAGTATTTT.